A selection of T cell receptor beta chains follows, all from one sample in a study of T cells after yellow fever vaccination. TCRdb recomputed calls from the 5' RACE reads with MiXCR, one row per CDR3 protein. The table lists about 580,000 distinct CDR3 sequences, around 16% of them singletons. The specimen comprised PBMCs, sampled about 5 days after the first yellow fever vaccination. The receptors come from a man younger than 30 who received the YFV17D yellow fever vaccine. Both conserved end residues are part of each CDR3. A D gene is named only where the DNA matches it firmly. Clone size, where shown, is once, few, many, or a class for clones that have expanded.

abundance	j_gene	d_gene	v_gene	CDR3aa	CDR3nt
-	TRBJ1-5	-	TRBV15	CATSRGLVGSNQPQHF	TGTGCCACCAGCAGAGGCCTTGTTGGTAGCAATCAGCCCCAGCATTTT
few	TRBJ1-5	-	TRBV4-3	CASSQDLSQNQPQHF	TGCGCCAGCAGCCAAGATCTATCCCAGAATCAGCCCCAGCATTTT
-	TRBJ1-5	TRBD1	TRBV6-5	CASSYSGYGTGGGDQPQHF	TGTGCCAGCAGTTACTCAGGTTACGGTACAGGGGGAGGGGATCAGCCCCAGCATTTT
-	TRBJ2-4	-	TRBV5-1	CASKGGVTKNIQYF	TGCGCCAGCAAAGGGGGGGTAACCAAAAACATTCAGTACTTC
few	TRBJ1-1	-	TRBV5-1	CASSPGRGANTEAFF	TGCGCCAGCAGCCCCGGGAGGGGTGCGAACACTGAAGCTTTCTTT
-	TRBJ2-3	-	TRBV4-1	CASSQRRERKTSTDTQYF	TGCGCCAGCAGCCAAAGGAGGGAGCGGAAGACTAGCACAGATACGCAGTATTTT
-	TRBJ1-2	TRBD1	TRBV6-5	CASSYRSSGTERGGYTF	TGTGCCAGCAGTTACCGTAGTTCCGGGACAGAAAGGGGTGGCTACACCTTC
few	TRBJ2-1	TRBD2	TRBV20-1	CSARSLAGSYNEQFF	TGCAGTGCTAGATCCCTAGCGGGGTCATACAATGAGCAGTTCTTC
few	TRBJ2-3	-	TRBV20-1	CSAKRRATGDTQYF	TGCAGTGCTAAAAGGCGGGCGACCGGGGATACGCAGTATTTT
few	TRBJ2-3	TRBD2	TRBV4-2	CASSQEGIAGGGADTQYF	TGTGCCAGCAGCCAAGAGGGGATAGCGGGGGGAGGGGCAGATACGCAGTATTTT
few	TRBJ2-1	-	TRBV19	CASSGEFF	TGTGCCAGTAGTGGTGAGTTCTTC
-	TRBJ2-5	TRBD2	TRBV4-1	CASSQVGSGAAGETQYF	TGCGCCAGCAGCCAAGTGGGTAGCGGGGCGGCGGGAGAGACCCAGTACTTC
-	TRBJ1-2	TRBD1	TRBV7-9	CASSLGSGQAGYTF	TGTGCCAGCAGCTTAGGTTCGGGACAGGCGGGCTACACCTTC
few	TRBJ2-5	TRBD2	TRBV6-2/TRBV6-3	CASSPHQRGETQYF	TGTGCCAGCAGTCCCCACCAGCGGGGAGAGACCCAGTACTTC
-	TRBJ2-1	-	TRBV4-3	CASSQDVPTWGYNEQFF	TGCGCCAGCAGCCAAGATGTGCCTACATGGGGGTACAATGAGCAGTTCTTC
many	TRBJ2-5	TRBD1	TRBV4-2	CASSRSDRAQETQYF	TGTGCCAGCAGCCGATCCGACAGGGCCCAAGAGACCCAGTACTTC
few	TRBJ1-1	TRBD1	TRBV5-1	CASSLYRGQGTEAFF	TGCGCCAGCAGCCTGTACAGGGGGCAGGGCACTGAAGCTTTCTTT
-	TRBJ2-2	TRBD2	TRBV6-5	CASSYRRTSGGGTGELFF	TGTGCCAGCAGTTACCGACGGACTAGCGGGGGCGGCACCGGGGAGCTGTTTTTT
few	TRBJ1-2	-	TRBV3-1	CASSPYGTGLNYGYTF	TGTGCCAGCAGCCCATACGGGACGGGTTTAAACTATGGCTACACCTTC
few	TRBJ2-5	-	TRBV7-2	CASSPEPVRETQYF	TGTGCCAGCAGCCCCGAACCGGTTCGGGAGACCCAGTACTTC
few	TRBJ2-3	-	TRBV7-2	CASSSARSRGDTQYF	TGTGCCAGCAGCTCCGCACGTTCTAGGGGAGATACGCAGTATTTT
-	TRBJ2-3	-	TRBV9	CASSVDLGFQPTDTQYF	TGTGCCAGCAGCGTAGATTTGGGATTCCAGCCCACAGATACGCAGTATTTT
few	TRBJ2-3	TRBD1	TRBV27	CASSIEGASTDTQYF	TGTGCCAGCAGTATCGAGGGGGCTAGCACAGATACGCAGTATTTT
few	TRBJ2-3	TRBD2	TRBV28	CASSSLPTSGPYTSTDTQYF	TGTGCCAGCAGTTCCCTGCCTACTAGCGGGCCCTACACTAGCACAGATACGCAGTATTTT
-	TRBJ2-1	TRBD2	TRBV12-3/TRBV12-4	CASSQRGGSPDEQFF	TGTGCCAGCAGTCAGCGGGGGGGCTCCCCCGATGAGCAGTTCTTC
-	TRBJ1-1	-	TRBV7-3	CASSLDKWGTEAFF	TGTGCCAGCAGCTTAGATAAGTGGGGCACTGAAGCTTTCTTT
-	TRBJ1-6	TRBD1	TRBV6-5	CASRRTGNNSPLHF	TGTGCCAGCAGGCGGACAGGGAATAATTCACCCCTCCACTTT
few	TRBJ2-1	-	TRBV5-1	CASSPGLPRDEQFF	TGCGCCAGCAGCCCCGGACTTCCGAGGGATGAGCAGTTCTTC
few	TRBJ1-2	-	TRBV6-6	CASSKVRYGYTF	TGTGCCAGCAGTAAGGTGCGCTATGGCTACACCTTC
few	TRBJ2-7	-	TRBV2	CASSESYPEQYF	TGTGCCAGCAGTGAGTCGTACCCCGAGCAGTACTTC
-	TRBJ1-1	-	TRBV5-1	CASSLAVGLLNTEAFF	TGCGCCAGCAGCTTGGCGGTCGGGCTCCTGAACACTGAAGCTTTCTTT
many	TRBJ2-1	TRBD2	TRBV5-4	CASSPTSGHNEQFF	TGTGCCAGCAGCCCCACTAGCGGCCACAATGAGCAGTTCTTC
-	TRBJ2-7	TRBD2	TRBV9	CASSLSGGAREQYF	TGTGCCAGCAGCCTTAGCGGGGGGGCGCGGGAGCAGTACTTC
-	TRBJ1-1	-	TRBV5-1	CASSLDAEAFF	TGCGCCAGCAGCTTGGATGCTGAAGCTTTCTTT
few	TRBJ1-2	-	TRBV20-1	CSAVNQGGYGYTF	TGCAGTGCCGTCAACCAGGGTGGCTATGGCTACACCTTC
many	TRBJ2-2	-	TRBV7-2	CASSSFGGPATGELFF	TGTGCCAGCAGCTCGTTCGGGGGGCCGGCCACCGGGGAGCTGTTTTTT
-	TRBJ2-7	-	TRBV10-3	CAIRETRGSAEQYF	TGTGCCATCAGGGAGACTAGGGGGTCGGCCGAGCAGTACTTC
-	TRBJ2-2	-	TRBV6-9	CASSSTPGYTGELFF	TGTGCCAGCAGTTCTACCCCCGGGTACACCGGGGAGCTGTTTTTT
-	TRBJ1-5	TRBD1	TRBV6-1	CASAETGNQPQHF	TGTGCCAGTGCCGAGACAGGGAATCAGCCCCAGCATTTT
few	TRBJ1-4	-	TRBV6-5	CASSYQFSNEKLFF	TGTGCCAGCAGTTACCAGTTCTCTAATGAAAAACTGTTTTTT